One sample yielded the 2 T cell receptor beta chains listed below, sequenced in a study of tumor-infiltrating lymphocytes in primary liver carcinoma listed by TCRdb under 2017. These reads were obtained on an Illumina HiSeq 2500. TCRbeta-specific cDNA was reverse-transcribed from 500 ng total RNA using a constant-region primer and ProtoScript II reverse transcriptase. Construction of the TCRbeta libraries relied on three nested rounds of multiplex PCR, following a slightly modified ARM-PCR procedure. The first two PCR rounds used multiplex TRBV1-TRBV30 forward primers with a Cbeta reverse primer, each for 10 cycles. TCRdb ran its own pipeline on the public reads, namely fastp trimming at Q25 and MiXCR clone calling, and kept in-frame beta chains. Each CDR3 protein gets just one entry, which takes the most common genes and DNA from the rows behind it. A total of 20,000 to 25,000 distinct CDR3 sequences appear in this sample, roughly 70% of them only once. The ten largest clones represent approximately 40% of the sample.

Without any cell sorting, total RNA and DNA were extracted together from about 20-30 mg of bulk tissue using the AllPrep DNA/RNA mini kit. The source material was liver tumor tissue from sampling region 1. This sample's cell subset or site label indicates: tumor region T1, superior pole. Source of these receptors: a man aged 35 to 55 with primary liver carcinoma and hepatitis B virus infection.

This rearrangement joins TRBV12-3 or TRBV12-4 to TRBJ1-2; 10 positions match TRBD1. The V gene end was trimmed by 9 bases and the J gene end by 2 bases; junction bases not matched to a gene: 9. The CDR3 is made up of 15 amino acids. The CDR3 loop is CARSLGQGVNYGYTF. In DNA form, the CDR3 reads TGTGCCAGAAGCCTCGGACAGGGGGTGAACTATGGCTACACCTTC.

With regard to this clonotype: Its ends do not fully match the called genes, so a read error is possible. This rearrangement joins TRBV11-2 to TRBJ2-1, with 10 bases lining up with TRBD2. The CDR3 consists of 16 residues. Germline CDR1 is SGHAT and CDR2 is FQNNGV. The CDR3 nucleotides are TGTGCCAGCAGCTTAGAGCTTCTAGCGGGAGTGAATGAGCAGCTCTTC. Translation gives CASSLELLAGVNEQLF. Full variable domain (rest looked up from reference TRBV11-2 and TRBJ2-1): EAGVAQSPRYKIIEKRQSVAFWCNPISGHATLYWYQQILGQGPKLLIQFQNNGVVDDSQLPKDRFSAERLKGVDSTLKIQPAKLEDSAVYLCASSLELLAGVNEQLFGPGTRLTVL.